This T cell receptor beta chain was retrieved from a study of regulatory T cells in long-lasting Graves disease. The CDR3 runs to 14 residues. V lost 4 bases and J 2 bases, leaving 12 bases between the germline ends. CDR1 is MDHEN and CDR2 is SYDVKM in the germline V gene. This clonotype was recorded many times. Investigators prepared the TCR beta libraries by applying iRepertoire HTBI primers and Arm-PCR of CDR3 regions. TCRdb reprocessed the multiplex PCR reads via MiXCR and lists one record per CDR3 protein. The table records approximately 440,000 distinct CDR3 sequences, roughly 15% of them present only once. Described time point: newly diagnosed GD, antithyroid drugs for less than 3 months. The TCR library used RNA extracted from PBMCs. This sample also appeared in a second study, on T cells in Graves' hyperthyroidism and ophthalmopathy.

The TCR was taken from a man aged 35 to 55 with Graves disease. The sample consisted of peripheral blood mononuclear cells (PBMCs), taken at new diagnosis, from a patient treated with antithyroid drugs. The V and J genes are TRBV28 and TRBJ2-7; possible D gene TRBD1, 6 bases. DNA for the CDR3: TGTGCCAGCAGTTCCGGGACAAAAACCTACGAGCAGTACTTC. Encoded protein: CASSSGTKTYEQYF.